This record covers a single T cell receptor beta chain. Antigen unknown. TCRdb analysed the 5' RACE reads with MiXCR anew, one entry per CDR3 protein. This table has 170,000 or so distinct CDR3 sequences, 20% to 25% appearing once. The sample belongs to a study of T-cell memory formation after mild COVID-19. Looked up from germline, CDR1 is SGDLS and CDR2 is YYNGEE. The CDR3 covers 13 residues. Trimming cost V 4 bases and J 10 bases; bases outside gene matches: 7. Study conclusions and caveats: Clones that got smaller from day 15 to 85 had even CD4/CD8, while clones growing later tipped toward CD4+. Chiefly within CM and EM were the contracting CD4+ clones; CD8+ ones were within EMRA.

J is TRBJ2-1 and V is TRBV9; TRBD1 aligns across 8 bases. The material sequenced was PBMCs or a T cell subset sorted from them (not recorded which). This receptor was taken from an adult woman who had mild COVID-19 (a few samples of this study predate the infection). Cell type and time point are not known. This CDR3 reads CASSPQGAGEQFF. CDR3 in DNA: TGTGCCAGCAGCCCCCAGGGGGCAGGCGAGCAGTTCTTC.